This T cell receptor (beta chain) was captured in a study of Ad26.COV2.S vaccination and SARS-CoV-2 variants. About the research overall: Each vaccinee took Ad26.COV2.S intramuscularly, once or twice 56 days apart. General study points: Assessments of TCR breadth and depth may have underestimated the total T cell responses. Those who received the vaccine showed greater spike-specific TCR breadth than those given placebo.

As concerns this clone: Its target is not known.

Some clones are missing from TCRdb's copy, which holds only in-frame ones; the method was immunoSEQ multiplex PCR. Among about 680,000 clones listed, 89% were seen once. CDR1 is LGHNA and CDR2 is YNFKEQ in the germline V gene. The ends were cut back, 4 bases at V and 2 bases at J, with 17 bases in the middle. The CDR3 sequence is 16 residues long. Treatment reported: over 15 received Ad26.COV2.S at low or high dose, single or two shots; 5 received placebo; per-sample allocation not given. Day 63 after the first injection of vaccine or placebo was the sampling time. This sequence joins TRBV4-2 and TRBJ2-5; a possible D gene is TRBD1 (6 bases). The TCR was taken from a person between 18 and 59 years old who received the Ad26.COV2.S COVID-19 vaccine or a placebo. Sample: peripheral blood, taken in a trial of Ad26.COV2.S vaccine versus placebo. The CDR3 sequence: CASSPHPDSRQETQYF. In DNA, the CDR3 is TGTGCCAGCAGCCCTCACCCGGACAGCCGACAAGAGACCCAGTACTTC.